This TCR beta chain was documented in a study of blood T cell repertoires in COVID-19 (dated by TCRdb to about 2020). Notes on the research overall: Samples from collaborators originated in the United States, Italy and Spain and spanned both the acute and convalescent phases of COVID-19. Samples came from the ongoing ImmuneRACE study (first 160 participants) plus 1,254 subjects from 6 global collaborators. The prospective study material was composed of cDNA or gDNA derived from T cells, B-cell-depleted T cells, or PBMCs. Where HLA class I and class II types were available, the types were taken from metadata supplied by the sample provider, not from assay-based typing. The repertoires were released in a freely available public database intended as a resource for research on the immune response to SARS-CoV-2. The dataset comprised deeply sampled blood TCRbeta repertoires from subjects exposed to, actively infected with, or recovered from COVID-19. A de-identified subject ID, COVID-19 status, age in years and sex were almost always included in the sample metadata.

Findings and caveats that apply to the study as a whole: How much clinical and demographic metadata was included differed by source and by participant, and the metadata was provided uncurated.

TCRbeta CDR3 regions were amplified from genomic DNA by means of the immunoSEQ Assay, a bias-controlled multiplex PCR. For the original study's pipeline: The number of nucleated cells in each sample was estimated by amplification of reference gene primers within the assay. Sequence reads were collapsed and filtered to measure the absolute abundance of every unique TCRbeta CDR3 rearrangement. For each sample, productive Simpson clonality was calculated as the square root of Simpson's diversity index over productive rearrangements. The table comes from immuneACCESS by way of TCRdb, which keeps in-frame sequences with V and J called. Part of the clones is missing from these tables; in studies checked, under half for an unresolved V gene and the rest for unknown reasons. D and trimming come from the DNA, and the V and J calls and clone size come from that table. Within this sample are over 150,000 clones, with around 84% of them counted one time only. Of the sample, over 10% is held by the ten largest clones.

Collaborating institutions collected whole blood in K2EDTA tubes following their own protocols. For TCRbeta analysis, collaborator samples were shipped as frozen whole blood, as isolated PBMCs, or as DNA extracted from either sample type. With respect to this clone: The specificity of this receptor is unknown. One base away there is no much larger clone; base qualities are not given.

V and J lose 8 bases and 2 bases, and a span of 15 bases separates them. From the cysteine up to the phenylalanine, the CDR3 has a length of 14 residues. The only DNA kept is the CDR3, 42 bases in frame from the first base. Based on the germline V gene (reference sequence), the CDR1 and CDR2 sequences are LNHNV and YYDKDF. This clonotype was sampled from a human donor in a cohort sampled during active COVID-19. The receptor chain draws on TRBV15 and TRBJ1-2; TRBD1 is a possible D gene, resting on 6 matching bases. Specimen: peripheral blood. DNA sequence: TGTGCCACCCGCCCGGGGGGCGCGAACTATGGCTACACCTTC. This encodes CATRPGGANYGYTF.